This T cell receptor beta chain emerged from a study of PD-1 blockade in classical Hodgkin lymphoma. Method: immunoSEQ multiplex PCR; TCRdb's copy keeps in-frame clones and lacks some. The repertoire holds about 47,000 clones, with 80% as singletons. The ends lost 7 bases at V and 5 bases at J; junction bases unmatched: 3. CDR1 and CDR2 (germline): LNHDA, SQIVND (reference sequence). This CDR3 spans 12 amino acids. This clone occurred once. The antigen is undetermined. The time point: cycle 4 day 1 (C4D1), after less than 7 weeks of nivolumab. No patient escaped relapse after autologous stem cell transplantation, and brentuximab vedotin exposure varied. Points from the study as a whole: CD4+ but not CD8+ TCR diversity rose significantly by C4D1.

The source was peripheral blood mononuclear cells (PBMCs), collected before the fourth cycle of nivolumab. The chain carries TRBV19 and TRBJ1-1; 8 nucleotides match TRBD1. This TCR came from a human donor with classical Hodgkin lymphoma. The CDR3 is CASNDRGTEAFF. The CDR3 nucleotides are TGTGCCAGTAATGACAGGGGAACTGAAGCTTTCTTT.